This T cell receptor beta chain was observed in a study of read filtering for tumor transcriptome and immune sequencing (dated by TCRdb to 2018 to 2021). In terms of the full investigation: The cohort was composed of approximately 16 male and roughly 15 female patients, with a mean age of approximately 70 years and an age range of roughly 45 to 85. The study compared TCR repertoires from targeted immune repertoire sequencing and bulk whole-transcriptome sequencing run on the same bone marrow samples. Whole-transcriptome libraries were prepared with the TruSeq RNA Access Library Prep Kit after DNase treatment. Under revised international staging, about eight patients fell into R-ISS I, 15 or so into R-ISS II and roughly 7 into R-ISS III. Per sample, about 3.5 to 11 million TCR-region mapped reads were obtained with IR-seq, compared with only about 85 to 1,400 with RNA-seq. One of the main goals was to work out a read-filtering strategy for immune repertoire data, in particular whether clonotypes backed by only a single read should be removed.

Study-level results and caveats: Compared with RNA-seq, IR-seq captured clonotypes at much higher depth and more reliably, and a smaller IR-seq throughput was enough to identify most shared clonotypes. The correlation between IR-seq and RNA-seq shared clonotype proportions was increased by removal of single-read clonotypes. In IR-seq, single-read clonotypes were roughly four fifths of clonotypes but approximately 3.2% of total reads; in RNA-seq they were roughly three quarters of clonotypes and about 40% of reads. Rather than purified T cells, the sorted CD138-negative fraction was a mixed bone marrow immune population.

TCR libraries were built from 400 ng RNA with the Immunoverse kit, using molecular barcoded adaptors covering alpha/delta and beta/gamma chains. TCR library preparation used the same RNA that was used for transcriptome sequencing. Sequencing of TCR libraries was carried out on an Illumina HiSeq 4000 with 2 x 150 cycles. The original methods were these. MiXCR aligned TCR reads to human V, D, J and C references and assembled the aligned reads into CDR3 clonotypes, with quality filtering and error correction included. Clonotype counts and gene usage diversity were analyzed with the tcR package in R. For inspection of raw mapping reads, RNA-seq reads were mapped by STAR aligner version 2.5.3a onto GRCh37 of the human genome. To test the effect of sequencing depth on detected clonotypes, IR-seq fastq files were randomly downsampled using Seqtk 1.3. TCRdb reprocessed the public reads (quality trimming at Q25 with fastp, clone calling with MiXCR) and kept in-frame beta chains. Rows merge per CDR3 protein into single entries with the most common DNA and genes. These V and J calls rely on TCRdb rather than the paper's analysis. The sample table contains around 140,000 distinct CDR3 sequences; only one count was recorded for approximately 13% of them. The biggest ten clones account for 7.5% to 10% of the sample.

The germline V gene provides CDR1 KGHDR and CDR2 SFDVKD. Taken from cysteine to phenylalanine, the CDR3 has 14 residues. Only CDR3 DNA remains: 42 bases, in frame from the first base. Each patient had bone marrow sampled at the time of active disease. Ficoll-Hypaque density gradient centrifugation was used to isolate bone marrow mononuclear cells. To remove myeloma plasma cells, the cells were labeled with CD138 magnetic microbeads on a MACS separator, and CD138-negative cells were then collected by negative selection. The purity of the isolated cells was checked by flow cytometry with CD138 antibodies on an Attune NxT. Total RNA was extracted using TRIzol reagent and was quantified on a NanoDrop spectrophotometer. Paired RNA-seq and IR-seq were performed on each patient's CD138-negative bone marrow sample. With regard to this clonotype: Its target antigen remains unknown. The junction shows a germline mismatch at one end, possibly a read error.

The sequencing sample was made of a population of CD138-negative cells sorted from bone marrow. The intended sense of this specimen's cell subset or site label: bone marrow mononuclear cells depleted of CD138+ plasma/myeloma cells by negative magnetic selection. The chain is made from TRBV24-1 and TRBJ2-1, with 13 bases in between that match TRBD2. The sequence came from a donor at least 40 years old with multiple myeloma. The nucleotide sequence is TGTGCCACCAGGGGACTAGCGGGGCGGGGTGGGCAGTTGTTC. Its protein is CATRGLAGRGGQLF.